The 2 T cell receptor beta chains below were found in one sample sequenced in a study of blood T cell repertoires in COVID-19. The protocol was immunoSEQ multiplex PCR, while the TCRdb copy is restricted to in-frame clones and leaves out a portion. The data show 250,000 or so clones, with 89% seen just once and 4% to 5% held by the top ten. The specimen sequenced was peripheral blood. Source of these receptors: a woman aged 40 to 50 who had recovered from COVID-19.

The CDR3 DNA sequence: TGTGCCAGCAGCCAAGGGGGAGGAGAGACCCAGTACTTC. It translates to CASSQGGGETQYF. The genes are TRBV3-1 (or the pseudogene TRBV3-2) and TRBJ2-5; possible D gene TRBD2, 6 bases. The CDR3 consists of 13 residues. The V and J ends lost 1 base and 4 bases respectively, with 7 bases between them. Germline CDR1 reads LGHDT; CDR2 reads YNNKEL (reference sequence).

V gene TRBV10-3 combines with J gene TRBJ2-1; 12 bases are a match to TRBD1. The CDR3 extends over 15 amino acids. Per germline, CDR1 ENHRY and CDR2 SYGVKD. The trim removed 3 bases at V and 8 bases at J, leaving 5 bases unmatched. As DNA, the CDR3 is TGTGCCATCAGTGACCGGGACAGGGGGCCGTATGAGCAGTTCTTC. It specifies CAISDRDRGPYEQFF.